The sequence of this T cell receptor (beta chain) was determined in a study of technical replicates of blood from several donors. This CDR3 has 15 amino acids. Trimming took off 0 bases at V and 3 bases at J, with 11 bases between the two ends. The germline V gene has CDR1 LGHNA and CDR2 YSLEER. The data were produced by immunoSEQ multiplex PCR, yet TCRdb's version contains in-frame clones alone and is incomplete. The sample consists of some 60,000 clones, more than 75% of them appearing once. The clonotype was recovered from a human donor in good health. Some clones in this sample may be carry-over from other donors' samples. The genes are TRBV4-3 and TRBJ1-2, with TRBD1 as a possible D gene (5 bases). The sequenced material came from PBMCs. CDR3 bases: TGCGCCAGCAGCCAAGAGATCAGGGAGGACTATGGCTACACCTTC. Its translation: CASSQEIREDYGYTF.